The present entry profiles one TCR beta chain with its context. The assay was immunoSEQ multiplex PCR, and TCRdb's table has in-frame clones only and misses some. The data show about 710,000 clones, more than 70% seen once. This entry belongs to a study of shared T cell receptors in the human thymus. The J segment lost 8 bases and the V segment lost 2 bases, leaving 11 bases of the junction unmatched. The CDR3 loop spans 17 amino acids. Looked up from germline, CDR1 is SGHDN and CDR2 is FVKESK. The sample was also linked to a second study, of human thymus T cells. That source reports: Donors were healthy Finnish infants having corrective surgery for congenital heart defects. Thymus pieces cut out during corrective heart surgery were the tissue that was used. Thymic and blood repertoires appeared to show biased V and J gene usage. In unrelated individuals, thymic repertoires overlapped highly, according to related research.

The sample comprised thymocytes. V gene TRBV14 combines with J gene TRBJ2-1, with TRBD2 matching 11 bases. This receptor was identified in a boy in the first two years of life with a congenital heart defect. In nucleotides, the CDR3 is TGTGCCAGCAGCCAAAAGAGTAATACTAGCGGGAGAGATGAGCAGTTCTTC. Translating gives CASSQKSNTSGRDEQFF.